This T cell receptor (beta chain) was retrieved from a study of PD-1 blockade in classical Hodgkin lymphoma. General observations from the study: Those achieving complete response showed baseline diversity like newly diagnosed patients.

Profiling relied on immunoSEQ multiplex PCR, and the TCRdb table lists in-frame clones only, not all of them. The table lists fewer than 30,000 clones, roughly 80% of them singletons. About this clone itself: Its antigen remains unidentified.

All patients experienced relapse after autologous stem cell transplantation, and brentuximab vedotin exposure was variable. J lost 2 bases, V lost 4 bases, and 23 bases had no gene match. This CDR3 is built from 21 residues. Germline assignment: CDR1 KGHSH and CDR2 LQKENI. The clonotype originates from a human donor with classical Hodgkin lymphoma. Sample: peripheral blood mononuclear cells (PBMCs), taken before the second cycle of nivolumab. The chain joins TRBV18 to TRBJ2-5; TRBD1 matches 9 bases. CDR3 nucleotides: TGTGCCAGCTCACGGTACCATGTGTTGGGACAGGGTTCGCAAACACAAGAGACCCAGTACTTC. Its translation is CASSRYHVLGQGSQTQETQYF.